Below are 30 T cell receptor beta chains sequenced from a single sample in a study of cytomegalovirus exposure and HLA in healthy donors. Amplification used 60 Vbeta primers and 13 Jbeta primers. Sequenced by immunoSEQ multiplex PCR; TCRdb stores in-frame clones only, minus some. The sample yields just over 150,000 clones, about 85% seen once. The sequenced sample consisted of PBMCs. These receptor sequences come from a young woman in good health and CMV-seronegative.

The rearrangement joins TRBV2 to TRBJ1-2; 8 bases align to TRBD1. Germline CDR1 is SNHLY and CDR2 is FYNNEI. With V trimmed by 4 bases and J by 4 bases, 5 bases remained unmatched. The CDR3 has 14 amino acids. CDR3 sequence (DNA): TGTGCCAGCAGTGCCCAGGGGGCTGGCTATGGCTACACCTTC. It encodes CASSAQGAGYGYTF.

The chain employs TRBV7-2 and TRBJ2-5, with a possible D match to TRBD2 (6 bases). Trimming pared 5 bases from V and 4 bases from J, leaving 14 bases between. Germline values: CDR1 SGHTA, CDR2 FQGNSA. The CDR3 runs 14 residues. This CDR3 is CASSPQGGGETQYF. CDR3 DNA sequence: TGTGCCAGCAGCCCCCAGGGAGGCGGAGAGACCCAGTACTTC.

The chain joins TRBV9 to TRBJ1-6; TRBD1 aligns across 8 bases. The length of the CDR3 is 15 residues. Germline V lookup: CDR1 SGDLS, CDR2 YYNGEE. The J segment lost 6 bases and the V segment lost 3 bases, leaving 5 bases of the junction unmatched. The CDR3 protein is CASSARTGSNSPLHF. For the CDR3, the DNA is TGTGCCAGCAGCGCACGGACAGGGAGTAATTCACCCCTCCACTTT.

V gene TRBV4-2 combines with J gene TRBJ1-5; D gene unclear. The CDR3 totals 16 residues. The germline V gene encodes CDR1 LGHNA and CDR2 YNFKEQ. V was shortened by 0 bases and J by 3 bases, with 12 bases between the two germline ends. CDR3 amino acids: CASSQEAGLNNQPQHF. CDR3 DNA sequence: TGTGCCAGCAGCCAAGAGGCAGGCCTGAACAATCAGCCCCAGCATTTT.

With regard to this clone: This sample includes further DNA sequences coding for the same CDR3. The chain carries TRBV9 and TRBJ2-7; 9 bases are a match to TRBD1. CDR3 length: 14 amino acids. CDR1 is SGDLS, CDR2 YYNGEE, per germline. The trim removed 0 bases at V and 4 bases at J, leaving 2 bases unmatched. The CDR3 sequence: CASSVAGQGYEQYF. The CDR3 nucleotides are TGTGCCAGCAGCGTAGCGGGACAGGGATACGAGCAGTACTTC.

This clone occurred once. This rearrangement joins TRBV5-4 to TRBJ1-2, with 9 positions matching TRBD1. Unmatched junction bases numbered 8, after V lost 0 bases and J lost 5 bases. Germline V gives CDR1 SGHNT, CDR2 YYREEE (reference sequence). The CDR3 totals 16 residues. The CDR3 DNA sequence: TGTGCCAGCAGCTTGGCCGGGGGGGACAGGGTATATGGCTACACCTTC. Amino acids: CASSLAGGDRVYGYTF. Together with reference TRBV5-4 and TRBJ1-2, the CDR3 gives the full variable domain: ETGVTQSPTHLIKTRGQQVTLRCSSQSGHNTVSWYQQALGQGPQFIFQYYREEENGRGNFPPRFSGLQFPNYSSELNVNALELDDSALYLCASSLAGGDRVYGYTFGSGTRLTVV.

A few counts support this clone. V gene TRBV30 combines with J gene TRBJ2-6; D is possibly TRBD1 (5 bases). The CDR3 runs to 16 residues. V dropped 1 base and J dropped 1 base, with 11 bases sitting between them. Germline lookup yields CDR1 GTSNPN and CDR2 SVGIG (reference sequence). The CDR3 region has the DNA TGTGCCTGGAGTGCTGCAGGGATTTCTGGGGCCAACGTCCTGACTTTC. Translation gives CAWSAAGISGANVLTF.

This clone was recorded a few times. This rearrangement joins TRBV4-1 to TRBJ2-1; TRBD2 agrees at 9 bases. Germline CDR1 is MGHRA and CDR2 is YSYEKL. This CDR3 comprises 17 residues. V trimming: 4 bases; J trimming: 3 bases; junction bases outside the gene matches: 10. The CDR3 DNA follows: TGCGCCAGCAGCCGAGCGGGACTAGCCAATAACTACAATGAGCAGTTCTTC. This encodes CASSRAGLANNYNEQFF.

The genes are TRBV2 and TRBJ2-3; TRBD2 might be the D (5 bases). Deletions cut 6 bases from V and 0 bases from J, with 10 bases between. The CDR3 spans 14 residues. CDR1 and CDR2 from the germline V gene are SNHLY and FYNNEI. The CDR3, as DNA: TGTGCCAGCAGGTTACTAGAGAGCACAGATACGCAGTATTTT. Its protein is CASRLLESTDTQYF. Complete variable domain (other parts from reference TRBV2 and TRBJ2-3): EPEVTQTPSHQVTQMGQEVILRCVPISNHLYFYWYRQILGQKVEFLVSFYNNEISEKSEIFDDQFSVERPDGSNFTLKIRSTKLEDSAMYFCASRLLESTDTQYFGPGTRLTVL.

The CDR3 loop is CASADRTGGPTGELFF. The CDR3 coding sequence is TGTGCCAGCGCCGACCGGACGGGAGGGCCCACCGGGGAGCTGTTTTTT. The rearrangement uses TRBV2 and TRBJ2-2; 8 bases agree with TRBD2. The CDR3 covers 16 residues. The ends lost 8 bases at V and 4 bases at J; junction bases unmatched: 12. Germline CDR1 SNHLY, CDR2 FYNNEI.

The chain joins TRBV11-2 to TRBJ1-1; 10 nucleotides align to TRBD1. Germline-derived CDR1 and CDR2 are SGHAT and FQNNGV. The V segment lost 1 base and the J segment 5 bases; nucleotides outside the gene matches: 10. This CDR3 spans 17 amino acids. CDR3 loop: CASSLGGTGAARTEAFF. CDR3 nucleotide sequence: TGTGCCAGCAGCTTAGGGGGGACAGGGGCGGCGAGGACTGAAGCTTTCTTT.

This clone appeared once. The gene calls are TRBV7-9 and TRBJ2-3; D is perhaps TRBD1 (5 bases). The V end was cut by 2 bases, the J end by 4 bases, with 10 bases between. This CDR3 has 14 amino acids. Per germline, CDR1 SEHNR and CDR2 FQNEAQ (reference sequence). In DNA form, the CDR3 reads TGTGCCAGCAGCTTATTAGGGGTGGCAGATACGCAGTATTTT. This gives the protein CASSLLGVADTQYF.

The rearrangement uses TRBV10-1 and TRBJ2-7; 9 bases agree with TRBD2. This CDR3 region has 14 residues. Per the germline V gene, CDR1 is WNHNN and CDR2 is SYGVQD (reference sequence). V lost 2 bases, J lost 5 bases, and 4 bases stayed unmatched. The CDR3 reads CASSEAGGPHEQYF. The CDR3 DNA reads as TGCGCCAGCAGTGAGGCGGGAGGGCCCCACGAGCAGTACTTC.

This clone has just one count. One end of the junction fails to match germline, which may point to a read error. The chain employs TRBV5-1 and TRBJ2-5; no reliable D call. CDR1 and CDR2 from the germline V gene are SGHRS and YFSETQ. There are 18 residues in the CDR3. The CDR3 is CTSSLARTEMTYQETQYF. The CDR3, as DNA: TGCACCAGCAGCTTGGCTCGCACAGAGATGACATACCAAGAGACCCAGTACTTC.

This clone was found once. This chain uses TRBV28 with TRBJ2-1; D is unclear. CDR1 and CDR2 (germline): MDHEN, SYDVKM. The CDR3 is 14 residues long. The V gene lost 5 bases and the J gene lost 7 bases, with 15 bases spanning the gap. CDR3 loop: CASSTSTTANEQFF. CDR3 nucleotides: TGTGCCAGCAGTACCTCCACGACTGCAAATGAGCAGTTCTTC.

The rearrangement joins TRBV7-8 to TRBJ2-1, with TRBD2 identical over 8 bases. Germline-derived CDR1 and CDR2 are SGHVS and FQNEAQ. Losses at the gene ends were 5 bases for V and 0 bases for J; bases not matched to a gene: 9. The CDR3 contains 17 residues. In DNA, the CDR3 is TGTGCCAGCAGCGGTTTAGCGGGGCTTAGCTCCTACAATGAGCAGTTCTTC. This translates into CASSGLAGLSSYNEQFF. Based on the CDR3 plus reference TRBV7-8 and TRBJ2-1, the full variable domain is GAGVSQSPRYKVAKRGQDVALRCDPISGHVSLFWYQQALGQGPEFLTYFQNEAQLDKSGLPSDRFFAERPEGSVSTLKIQRTQQEDSAVYLCASSGLAGLSSYNEQFFGPGTRLTVL.

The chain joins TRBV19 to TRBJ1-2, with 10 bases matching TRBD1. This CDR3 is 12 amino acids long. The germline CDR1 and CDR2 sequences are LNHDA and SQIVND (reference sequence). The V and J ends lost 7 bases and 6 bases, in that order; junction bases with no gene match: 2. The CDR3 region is CASTDRGDGYTF. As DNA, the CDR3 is TGTGCCAGTACGGACAGGGGGGATGGCTACACCTTC.

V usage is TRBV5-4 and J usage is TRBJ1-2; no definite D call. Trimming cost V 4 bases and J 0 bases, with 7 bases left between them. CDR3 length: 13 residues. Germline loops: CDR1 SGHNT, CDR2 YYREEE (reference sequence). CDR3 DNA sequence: TGTGCCAGCAGCCCAGACACTAACTATGGCTACACCTTC. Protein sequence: CASSPDTNYGYTF.

The CDR3 sequence: CAITLEMNSGANVLTF. The CDR3 bases are TGTGCCATCACTTTGGAGATGAACTCTGGGGCCAACGTCCTGACTTTC. J is TRBJ2-6 and V is TRBV7-6, with no clear D. Germline CDR1 is SGHVS and CDR2 is FNYEAQ. The CDR3 runs to 16 residues. The germline V and J ends were trimmed by 10 bases and 0 bases, with 16 bases remaining between them. The whole variable domain, filled in from reference TRBV7-6 and TRBJ2-6, reads GAGVSQSPRYKVTKRGQDVALRCDPISGHVSLYWYRQALGQGPEFLTYFNYEAQQDKSGLPNDRFSAERPEGSISTLTIQRTEQRDSAMYRCAITLEMNSGANVLTFGAGSRLTVL.

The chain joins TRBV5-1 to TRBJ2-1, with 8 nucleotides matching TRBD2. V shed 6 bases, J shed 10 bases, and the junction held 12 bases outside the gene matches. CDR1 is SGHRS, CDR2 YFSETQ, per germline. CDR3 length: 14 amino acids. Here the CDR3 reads CASTSTGGPGEQFF. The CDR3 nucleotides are TGCGCCAGCACCTCAACGGGAGGGCCTGGGGAGCAGTTCTTC.

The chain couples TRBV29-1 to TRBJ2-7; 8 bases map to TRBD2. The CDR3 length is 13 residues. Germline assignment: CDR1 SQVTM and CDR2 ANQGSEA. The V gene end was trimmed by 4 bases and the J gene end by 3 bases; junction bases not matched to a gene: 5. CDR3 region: CSVGVSGVYEQYF. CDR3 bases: TGCAGCGTTGGAGTTAGCGGGGTCTACGAGCAGTACTTC.

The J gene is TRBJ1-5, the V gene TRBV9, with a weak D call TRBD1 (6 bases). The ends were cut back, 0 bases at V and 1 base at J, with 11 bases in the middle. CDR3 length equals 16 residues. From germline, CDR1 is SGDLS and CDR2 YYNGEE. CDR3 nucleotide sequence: TGTGCCAGCAGCGTAGGTGGGGGGGGCAGCAATCAGCCCCAGCATTTT. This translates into CASSVGGGGSNQPQHF. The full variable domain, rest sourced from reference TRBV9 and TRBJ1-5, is DSGVTQTPKHLITATGQRVTLRCSPRSGDLSVYWYQQSLDQGLQFLIQYYNGEERAKGNILERFSAQQFPDLHSELNLSSLELGDSALYFCASSVGGGGSNQPQHFGDGTRLSIL.

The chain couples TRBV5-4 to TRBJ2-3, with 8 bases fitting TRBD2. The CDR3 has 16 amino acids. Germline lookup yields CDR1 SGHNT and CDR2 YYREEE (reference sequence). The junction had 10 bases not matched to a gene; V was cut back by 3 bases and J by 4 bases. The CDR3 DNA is TGTGCCAGCAGCTCGGGGGGCGGGGGGACCTCAGATACGCAGTATTTT. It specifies CASSSGGGGTSDTQYF.

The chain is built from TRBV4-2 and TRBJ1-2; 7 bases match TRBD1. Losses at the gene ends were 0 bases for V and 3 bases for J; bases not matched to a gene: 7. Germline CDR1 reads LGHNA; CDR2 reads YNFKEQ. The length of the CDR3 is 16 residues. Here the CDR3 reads CASSQDEGQNYYGYTF. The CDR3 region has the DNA TGTGCCAGCAGCCAAGATGAGGGACAGAATTACTATGGCTACACCTTC.

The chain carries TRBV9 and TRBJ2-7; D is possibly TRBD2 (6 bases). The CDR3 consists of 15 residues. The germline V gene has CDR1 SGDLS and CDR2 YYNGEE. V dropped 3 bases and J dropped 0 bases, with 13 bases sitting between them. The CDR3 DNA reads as TGTGCCAGCAGCGCCCCCGGAGCGGGCTCCTACGAGCAGTACTTC. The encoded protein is CASSAPGAGSYEQYF.

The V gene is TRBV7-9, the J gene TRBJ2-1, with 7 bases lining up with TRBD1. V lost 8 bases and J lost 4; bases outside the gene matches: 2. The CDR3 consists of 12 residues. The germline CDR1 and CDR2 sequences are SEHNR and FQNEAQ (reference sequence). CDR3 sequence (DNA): TGTGCCAGCCAGGGGGTATACAATGAGCAGTTCTTC. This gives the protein CASQGVYNEQFF.

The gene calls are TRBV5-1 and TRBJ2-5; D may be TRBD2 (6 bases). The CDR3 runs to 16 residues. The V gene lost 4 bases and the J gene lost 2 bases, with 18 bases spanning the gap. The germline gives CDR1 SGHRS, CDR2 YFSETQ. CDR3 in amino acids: CASSRLLSGEQETQYF. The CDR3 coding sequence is TGCGCCAGCAGCCGGCTTTTGTCGGGGGAGCAAGAGACCCAGTACTTC.

The DNA of the CDR3 is TGTGCTAGTGGTCCCCCGTCTAGCGGGAGGGCCTACAATGAGCAGTTCTTC. Protein product: CASGPPSSGRAYNEQFF. The rearrangement links TRBV12-5 to TRBJ2-1; 12 bases align to TRBD2. V shed 5 bases, J shed 2 bases, and the junction held 7 bases outside the gene matches. The CDR3 length is 17 residues. Germline loops: CDR1 LGHNT, CDR2 FRNRAP. The variable domain in full, completed from reference TRBV12-5 and TRBJ2-1, reads DARVTQTPRHKVTEMGQEVTMRCQPILGHNTVFWYRQTMMQGLELLAYFRNRAPLDDSGMPKDRFSAEMPDATLATLKIQPSEPRDSAVYFCASGPPSSGRAYNEQFFGPGTRLTVL.

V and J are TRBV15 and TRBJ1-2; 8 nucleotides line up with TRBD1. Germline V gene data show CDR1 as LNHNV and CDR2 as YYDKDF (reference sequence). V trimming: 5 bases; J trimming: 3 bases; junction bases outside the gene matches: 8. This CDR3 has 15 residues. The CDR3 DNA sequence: TGTGCCACCAGCCCCCGGACAGGGTGGGACTATGGCTACACCTTC. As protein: CATSPRTGWDYGYTF.

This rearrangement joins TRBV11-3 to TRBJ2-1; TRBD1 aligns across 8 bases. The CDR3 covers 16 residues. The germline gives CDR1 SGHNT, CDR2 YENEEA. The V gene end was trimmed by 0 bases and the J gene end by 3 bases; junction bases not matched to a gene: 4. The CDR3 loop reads CASSLDGTGLYNEQFF. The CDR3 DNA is TGTGCCAGCAGCTTAGATGGGACAGGCCTCTACAATGAGCAGTTCTTC.